One and the same sample provided the 15 T cell receptor beta chains below, sequenced in a study of radiotherapy plus CTLA-4 blockade in lung cancer. Clones were sequenced by immunoSEQ multiplex PCR, and TCRdb holds only the in-frame ones, with some missing. The sample contains tens of thousands of clones, 60% to 75% of which appear only once. The sample here was peripheral blood, taken from a patient treated with radiotherapy plus ipilimumab. The source of these receptors is a human donor with non-small cell lung cancer whose response to radiotherapy plus ipilimumab could not be evaluated.

V gene TRBV6-5 combines with J gene TRBJ1-5; tentative D call: TRBD1 (5 bases). CDR3 length equals 14 residues. Germline assignment: CDR1 MNHEY and CDR2 SVGAGI. V dropped 5 bases and J dropped 6 bases, with 14 bases sitting between them. CDR3 sequence (DNA): TGTGCCAGCAGTGAGGGAGGGGAGGGTCAGCCCCAGCATTTT. Translated: CASSEGGEGQPQHF.

This clone was found a few times. This rearrangement joins TRBV10-3 to TRBJ1-3; TRBD1 might be the D (6 bases). The CDR3 contains 18 residues. Per the germline V gene, CDR1 is ENHRY and CDR2 is SYGVKD. Trimming removed 3 bases from V and 0 bases from J, with 18 bases in between. DNA for the CDR3: TGTGCCATCAGTGAATTCGGGGACATGGATCTCTCTGGAAACACCATATATTTT. As protein: CAISEFGDMDLSGNTIYF.

V gene TRBV6-6 combines with J gene TRBJ1-1; D possibly corresponds to TRBD1 (5 bases). Germline V gene data show CDR1 as MNHNY and CDR2 as SVGAGI (reference sequence). The CDR3 totals 14 residues. Trimming shortened V by 5 bases and J by 1 base, and 11 bases separated the two germline ends. The CDR3 is CASSTHRKNTEAFF. CDR3 in DNA: TGTGCCAGCAGTACCCACAGGAAGAACACTGAAGCTTTCTTT.

The genes are TRBV30 and TRBJ2-5, with a possible D match to TRBD2 (7 bases). From germline, CDR1 is GTSNPN and CDR2 SVGIG (reference sequence). V was cut by 1 base and J by 6 bases, with 12 bases left in between. This CDR3 is 13 amino acids long. The CDR3 DNA sequence: TGTGCCTGGAGTGCGGGGGGCACGAAGACCCAGTACTTC. Its protein product is CAWSAGGTKTQYF.

The genes are TRBV10-2 and TRBJ2-3; D uncertain. The germline V gene encodes CDR1 WSHSY and CDR2 SAAADI. There are 12 residues in the CDR3. V was pared by 6 bases and J by 1 base, with 5 bases between. CDR3 sequence reads: CASRRGTDTQYF. The CDR3 bases are TGCGCCAGCAGGAGAGGCACAGATACGCAGTATTTT.

The chain joins TRBV15 to TRBJ2-5; 8 positions match TRBD1. Germline CDR1 and CDR2: LNHNV and YYDKDF (reference sequence). The CDR3 totals 12 residues. The V and J ends lost 8 bases and 1 base, in that order; junction bases with no gene match: 0. CDR3 bases: TGTGCCACCGGACAGGGCCAAGAGACCCAGTACTTC. Protein product: CATGQGQETQYF.

This clone has just a few counts. V is TRBV30 and J is TRBJ1-1; TRBD1 aligns across 9 bases. Per the germline V gene, CDR1 is GTSNPN and CDR2 is SVGIG (reference sequence). This CDR3 is built from 14 residues. J lost 0 bases, V lost 5 bases, and 4 bases had no gene match. CDR3 DNA: TGTGCCTGGGGAGGGGACAGGGTGAACACTGAAGCTTTCTTT. Its translation is CAWGGDRVNTEAFF.

Concerning this clone: The junction departs from the called germline gene at one end, perhaps through a read error. The gene calls are TRBV9 and TRBJ2-4; D not resolved. CDR3 length equals 10 residues. Germline CDR1 reads SGDLS; CDR2 reads YYNGEE. CDR3 sequence reads: CASSVLTTHF. CDR3 DNA sequence: TGTGCCAGCAGCGTATTAACGACACACTTC.

This clone showed up just once. The chain employs TRBV19 and TRBJ2-6, with TRBD1 identical over 7 bases. The V gene end was trimmed by 4 bases and the J gene end by 0 bases; junction bases not matched to a gene: 3. The CDR3 has 16 amino acids. Germline CDR1 and CDR2: LNHDA and SQIVND (reference sequence). The CDR3 loop is CASSRSGGSGANVLTF. In DNA form, the CDR3 reads TGTGCCAGTAGTAGGTCAGGGGGCTCTGGGGCCAACGTCCTGACTTTC.

In this sample, this clone turned up once. The chain recombines TRBV9 with TRBJ1-6; 9 bases fit TRBD1. V was pared by 3 bases and J by 10 bases, with 8 bases of the junction left unmatched. The CDR3 is 15 amino acids. CDR1 is SGDLS, CDR2 YYNGEE, per germline. In DNA form, the CDR3 reads TGTGCCAGCAGCGCCGGACAGGGGAAGAACTCACCCCTCCACTTT. Translating it yields CASSAGQGKNSPLHF.

This clone was recorded once. The chain uses TRBV5-6 and TRBJ1-1, with 7 bases matching TRBD1. CDR3 size: 15 residues. From germline, CDR1 is SGHDT and CDR2 YYEEEE. V dropped 8 bases and J dropped 0; count of bases not matched to a gene: 10. CDR3 coding DNA: TGTGCCAGTTCAAGGGGGCGCGGGGTGAACACTGAAGCTTTCTTT. Its translation: CASSRGRGVNTEAFF.

The rearrangement joins TRBV6-1 to TRBJ1-5, with D unclear. Germline-derived CDR1 and CDR2 are MNHNS and SASEGT. The CDR3 runs to 16 residues. V lost 0 bases and J lost 1, with 10 bases in between. In DNA form, the CDR3 reads TGTGCCAGCAGTGAAGCAAGCTGGGAGAGCAATCAGCCCCAGCATTTT. Its protein product is CASSEASWESNQPQHF.

The chain joins TRBV28 to TRBJ2-7; D may be TRBD1 (5 bases). CDR3 size: 14 residues. The germline gives CDR1 MDHEN, CDR2 SYDVKM. The V and J ends lost 6 bases and 3 bases respectively, with 15 bases between them. The CDR3 coding sequence is TGTGCCAGCAGGCAGACAGCCGCCCTCTACGAGCAGTACTTC. Its translation is CASRQTAALYEQYF.

The rearrangement links TRBV9 to TRBJ2-1; TRBD1 matches at 11 bases. Losses at the gene ends were 0 bases for V and 7 bases for J; bases not matched to a gene: 6. CDR1 and CDR2 from the germline V gene are SGDLS and YYNGEE. The CDR3 sequence is 16 residues long. Here the CDR3 reads CASSVAGQGAGNEQFF. Written as DNA, the CDR3 is TGTGCCAGCAGCGTAGCTGGACAGGGGGCGGGAAATGAGCAGTTCTTC.

CDR3: CSVGQGNTEAFF. CDR3 bases: TGCAGCGTCGGACAGGGGAACACTGAAGCTTTCTTT. The rearrangement uses TRBV29-1 and TRBJ1-1; 8 bases fit TRBD1. V shed 6 bases, J shed 1 base, and the junction held 1 base outside the gene matches. The germline CDR1 and CDR2 sequences are SQVTM and ANQGSEA. This CDR3 contains 12 residues. Full variable domain (rest looked up from reference TRBV29-1 and TRBJ1-1): SAVISQKPSRDICQRGTSLTIQCQVDSQVTMMFWYRQQPGQSLTLIATANQGSEATYESGFVIDKFPISRPNLTFSTLTVSNMSPEDSSIYLCSVGQGNTEAFFGQGTRLTVV.